A single sample gave rise to the 22 T cell receptor beta chains below, sequenced in a study of CD8 T cells in ankylosing spondylitis (dated by TCRdb to about 2017). The library was made by 5' RACE. Sequencing relied on an Illumina HiSeq 2500. TCRdb took the public reads, trimmed them with fastp at Q25, ran MiXCR for clone calling and kept in-frame beta chains. Each record represents a unique CDR3 protein, reported with the most common genes and DNA among its rows. This sample is represented by 350,000 to 550,000 distinct CDR3 sequences; roughly a quarter of them were singletons. The ten top clones hold roughly 0.8% of the sample. General conclusions and limits of the study: Blood from ankylosing spondylitis patients appeared to be characterized by a TCR beta motif made up of several highly homologous amino acid variants.

The antigens for these receptors are not known. Sequencing was carried out using blood, either unsorted or a sorted T cell fraction (not recorded which). These receptors originate from a male donor with ankylosing spondylitis.

The chain carries TRBV5-1 and TRBJ2-1; TRBD2 matches at 13 bases. The germline CDR1 and CDR2 sequences are SGHRS and YFSETQ. V lost 3 bases and J lost 6; bases outside the gene matches: 12. This CDR3 region has 18 residues. The CDR3 coding sequence is TGCGCCAGCAGCTGGGGCTCACTAGCGGGAGGGCTAACCAATGAGCAGTTCTTC. It encodes CASSWGSLAGGLTNEQFF.

The chain has TRBV6-1 and TRBJ2-3; weak D call: TRBD2 (7 bases). CDR1 and CDR2 from the germline V gene are MNHNS and SASEGT. The CDR3 is made up of 14 amino acids. Trimming removed 6 bases at V and 5 bases at J, with 15 bases between. CDR3 region: CASRKGGLGDTQYF. Here the CDR3 DNA reads TGTGCCAGCAGAAAGGGGGGGTTGGGAGATACGCAGTATTTT.

The genes are TRBV6-1 and TRBJ2-6; 10 bases are a match to TRBD1. The CDR3 totals 14 residues. V lost 5 bases to trimming and J lost 8 bases; unmatched junction nucleotides: 3. The V gene's germline CDR1 is MNHNS and CDR2 SASEGT. The CDR3 nucleotides read TGTGCCAGCAGTAAGGGACAGGGGCCCAACGTCCTGACTTTC. It specifies CASSKGQGPNVLTF.

The chain carries TRBV7-8 and TRBJ2-5; no firm D call. V dropped 2 bases and J dropped 4 bases, with 11 bases sitting between them. Germline assignment: CDR1 SGHVS and CDR2 FQNEAQ. This CDR3 has 14 amino acids. The CDR3 DNA reads TGTGCCAGCAGCTTATATATGGTCGCAGAGACCCAGTACTTC. It encodes CASSLYMVAETQYF.

The V gene is TRBV5-6, the J gene TRBJ2-3; 10 nucleotides align to TRBD1. The germline V gene encodes CDR1 SGHDT and CDR2 YYEEEE. The CDR3 contains 15 residues. V lost 4 bases and J lost 4; bases outside the gene matches: 6. The CDR3 sequence is CASSLDRGQADTQYF. CDR3 nucleotides: TGTGCCAGCAGCCTAGACAGGGGGCAAGCAGATACGCAGTATTTT.

The chain recombines TRBV5-1 with TRBJ2-1, with D possibly being TRBD2 (6 bases). CDR1 is SGHRS and CDR2 is YFSETQ in the germline V gene. CDR3 length equals 12 residues. V lost 1 base to trimming and J lost 15 bases, with 14 bases between them. The CDR3 DNA reads as TGCGCCAGCAGCTTGAATCGGGAGATCGCGTTCTTC. Translating gives CASSLNREIAFF.

The rearrangement links TRBV5-1 to TRBJ1-2; tentative D call: TRBD1 (6 bases). The CDR3 loop spans 14 amino acids. V lost 3 bases and J 2 bases, leaving 11 bases between the germline ends. Germline values: CDR1 SGHRS, CDR2 YFSETQ. The CDR3 DNA sequence: TGCGCCAGCAGCTCACAGGGAAAGAACTATGGCTACACCTTC. It encodes CASSSQGKNYGYTF.

This clonotype has a count of ten or more. The rearrangement links TRBV6-2 or TRBV6-3 to TRBJ2-1, with 13 bases that match TRBD2. V lost 2 bases and J lost 5; bases outside the gene matches: 6. The CDR3 has 17 residues. Germline V CDR1 and CDR2: MNHEY, SVGEGT. Written as DNA, the CDR3 is TGTGCCAGCAGTTACAAGGTTGGACTAGCGGGAGACAATGAGCAGTTCTTC. It specifies CASSYKVGLAGDNEQFF.

This clonotype has a handful of counts. The chain combines TRBV9 with TRBJ2-1, with D perhaps TRBD2 (6 bases). This CDR3 comprises 15 residues. The germline V and J ends were trimmed by 1 base and 4 bases, with 12 bases remaining between them. The germline CDR1 and CDR2 sequences are SGDLS and YYNGEE. Here the CDR3 DNA reads TGTGCCAGCAGCGTAAATAGCGGAAATTACAATGAGCAGTTCTTC. This translates into CASSVNSGNYNEQFF.

The chain links TRBV7-2 to TRBJ2-3; D call uncertain. Trimming cost V 3 bases and J 4 bases, with 8 bases left between them. The CDR3 is made up of 13 amino acids. Germline-derived CDR1 and CDR2 are SGHTA and FQGNSA. In DNA, the CDR3 is TGTGCCAGCAGCTTTCCGGGTCCAGATACGCAGTATTTT. Translation: CASSFPGPDTQYF.

The gene calls are TRBV5-5 and TRBJ1-4; D might be TRBD1 (5 bases). From germline, CDR1 is SGHKS and CDR2 YYEKEE (reference sequence). V gave up 7 bases and J gave up 0 bases, with 16 bases separating them. The CDR3 length is 16 residues. CDR3 bases: TGTGCCAGCTCGGGGCTTGCTCTTGCAACTAATGAAAAACTGTTTTTT. It encodes CASSGLALATNEKLFF.

The chain couples TRBV9 to TRBJ1-2, with D unresolved. The CDR3 has 13 residues. V lost 3 bases to trimming and J lost 5 bases, with 11 bases between them. Germline-derived CDR1 and CDR2 are SGDLS and YYNGEE. The CDR3 sequence: CASSANLGYGYTF. As DNA, the CDR3 is TGTGCCAGCAGCGCCAACCTGGGTTATGGCTACACCTTC.

The chain uses TRBV20-1 and TRBJ2-1, with 13 nucleotides matching TRBD2. The CDR3 sequence is 16 residues long. Germline-derived CDR1 and CDR2 are DFQATT and SNEGSKA (reference sequence). For the CDR3, the DNA is TGCAGCGTTCTATACCCCGGGACTAGCGGGACCGATGAGCAGTTCTTC. Translating gives CSVLYPGTSGTDEQFF.

The chain carries TRBV6-5 and TRBJ2-7; D is unresolved. Germline values: CDR1 MNHEY, CDR2 SVGAGI. Trimming shortened V by 2 bases and J by 2 bases, and 19 bases separated the two germline ends. The CDR3 consists of 17 residues. The CDR3 bases are TGTGCCAGCAGTTACCGCGAGGCCTCCCTAGGCCCCTACGAGCAGTACTTC. Translation: CASSYREASLGPYEQYF.

In DNA, the CDR3 is TGTGCCAGCAGTTTCGGGCCTCGGGGTTCGGGAAACACCATATATTTT. It yields the protein CASSFGPRGSGNTIYF. The chain links TRBV12-3 or TRBV12-4 to TRBJ1-3; D gene unclear. CDR3 length: 16 amino acids. V was pared by 3 bases and J by 4 bases, with 16 bases between.

This clonotype came up many times. The gene calls are TRBV20-1 and TRBJ2-7; no definite D call. V was pared by 0 bases and J by 0 bases, with 6 bases between. The germline gives CDR1 DFQATT, CDR2 SNEGSKA (reference sequence). CDR3 length equals 13 residues. The CDR3 protein is CSARDPVSYEQYF. The CDR3 DNA is TGCAGTGCTAGAGATCCGGTCTCCTACGAGCAGTACTTC.

The V gene is TRBV18, the J gene TRBJ2-2; D call uncertain. Germline V gives CDR1 KGHSH, CDR2 LQKENI. V lost 3 bases and J lost 1, with 9 bases in between. This CDR3 contains 15 residues. In nucleotides, the CDR3 is TGTGCCAGCTCACCTGGGTCCCAGAACACCGGGGAGCTGTTTTTT. Residues: CASSPGSQNTGELFF.

This clonotype was observed a handful of times. This chain connects TRBV3-1 to TRBJ1-1, with 9 bases aligning to TRBD1. The trim removed 4 bases at V and 6 bases at J, leaving 9 bases unmatched. Germline values: CDR1 LGHDT, CDR2 YNNKEL (reference sequence). The CDR3 is 15 residues long. CDR3 bases: TGTGCCAGCAGCCCCCGGACAGGGGAGTGGGCTGAAGCTTTCTTT. Residues: CASSPRTGEWAEAFF.

This clonotype was observed many times. V and J are TRBV30 and TRBJ2-5, with D hard to call. The germline V gene encodes CDR1 GTSNPN and CDR2 SVGIG (reference sequence). The length of the CDR3 is 11 residues. Trimming took 8 bases from V and 2 from J, leaving 9 bases between them. This chain's CDR3 is CAGKSQETQYF. CDR3 in DNA: TGTGCCGGCAAATCTCAAGAGACCCAGTACTTC.

This clonotype came up once. The V and J genes are TRBV10-2 and TRBJ2-7, with D tentatively TRBD1 (5 bases). Looked up from germline, CDR1 is WSHSY and CDR2 is SAAADI. The CDR3 has 14 residues. V lost 6 bases to trimming and J lost 3 bases, with 15 bases between them. For the CDR3, the DNA is TGCGCCAGCAGAGGACACCTATCGTACTACGAGCAGTACTTC. Protein product: CASRGHLSYYEQYF.

This clonotype was seen only a few times. V is TRBV29-1 and J is TRBJ2-3; D gene uncertain. Germline V lookup: CDR1 SQVTM, CDR2 ANQGSEA. Trimming left V 6 bases short and J 0 bases short, with 7 bases between. The CDR3 extends over 12 amino acids. The CDR3 is CSVKTSTDTQYF. The CDR3 bases are TGCAGCGTCAAGACTAGCACAGATACGCAGTATTTT.

Note on this clonotype: A junction boundary mismatches the germline segment, possibly from a read error. The chain links TRBV7-2 to TRBJ2-1; 15 positions agree with TRBD2. The CDR3 sequence is 12 residues long. Looked up from germline, CDR1 is SGHTA and CDR2 is FQGNSA. The DNA of the CDR3 is TGTGCCAGCAGCCCCGGGACTAGCGGGAGGACATTC. Protein: CASSPGTSGRTF. Full variable domain (outside the CDR3, taken from reference TRBV7-2 and TRBJ2-1): GAGVSQSPSNKVTEKGKDVELRCDPISGHTALYWYRQSLGQGLEFLIYFQGNSAPDKSGLPSDRFSAERTGGSVSTLTIQRTQQEDSAVYLCASSPGTSGRTFGPGTRLTVL.